This T cell receptor beta chain was sequenced during a study of T cells expressing NK-cell markers. The CDR3 consists of 13 residues. In germline, CDR1 is SQVTM, CDR2 ANQGSEA. TCRdb reprocessed the 5' RACE reads and reports one entry per CDR3 protein, with no DNA. The table counts around 470,000 distinct CDR3 sequences; 1.4% lies in the top ten. The genes are TRBV29-1 and TRBJ2-1; TCRdb's D call, TRBD1, is unchecked because there is no DNA. This clonotype was sampled from a woman between 50 and 59 years old in good health. The sequenced sample was blood T cells: a sorted CD56 or NKG2C T cell subset, CD4+ or CD8+ T cells, or bulk PBMC T cells (not recorded which). The CDR3 spells CSVGVSATNEQFF.